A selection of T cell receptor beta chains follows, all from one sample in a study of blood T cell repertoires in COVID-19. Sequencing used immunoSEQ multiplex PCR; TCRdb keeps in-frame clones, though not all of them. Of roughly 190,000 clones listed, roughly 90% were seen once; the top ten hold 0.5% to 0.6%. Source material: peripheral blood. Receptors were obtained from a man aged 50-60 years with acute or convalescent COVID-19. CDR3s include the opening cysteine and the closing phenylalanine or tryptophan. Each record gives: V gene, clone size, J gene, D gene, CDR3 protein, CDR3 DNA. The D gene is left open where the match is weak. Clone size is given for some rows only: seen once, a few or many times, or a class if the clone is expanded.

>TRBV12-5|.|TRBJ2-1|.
CASGLVLETGKYKGQFF
TGTGCTAGTGGTTTGGTACTGGAGACGGGGAAATACAAAGGGCAGTTCTTC
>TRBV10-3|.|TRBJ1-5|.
CAISEHVPGGLGQPQHF
TGTGCCATCAGTGAGCATGTCCCGGGAGGCTTGGGTCAGCCCCAGCATTTT
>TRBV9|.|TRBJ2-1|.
CASSQDNEQFF
TGTGCCAGCAGCCAGGACAATGAGCAGTTCTTC
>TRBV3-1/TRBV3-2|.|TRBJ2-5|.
CASSQRPEGETQYF
TGTGCCAGCAGTCAACGACCCGAGGGAGAGACCCAGTACTTC
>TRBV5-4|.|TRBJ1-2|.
CASSRSMNEDYGYTF
TGTGCCAGCAGCCGGTCTATGAACGAGGACTATGGCTACACCTTC
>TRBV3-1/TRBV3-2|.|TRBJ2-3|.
CASSQGLNTDTQYF
TGTGCCAGCAGCCAAGGGCTGAACACAGATACGCAGTATTTT
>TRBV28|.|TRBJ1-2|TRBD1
CASSFLDRGGYGYTF
TGTGCCAGCAGTTTCCTGGACAGGGGAGGATATGGCTACACCTTC
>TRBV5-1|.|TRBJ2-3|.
CASSLTGTRDTQYF
TGCGCCAGCAGCTTGACCGGGACAAGAGATACGCAGTATTTT
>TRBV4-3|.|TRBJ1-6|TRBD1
CASSLNRGNSPLHF
TGCGCCAGCAGCCTGAACAGGGGTAATTCACCCCTCCACTTT
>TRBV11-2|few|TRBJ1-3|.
CASSLGQSSGNTIYF
TGTGCCAGCAGCTTAGGACAGAGCTCTGGAAACACCATATATTTT
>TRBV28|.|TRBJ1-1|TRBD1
CASSRGQGATTEAFF
TGTGCCAGCAGCCGAGGACAGGGGGCAACGACTGAAGCTTTCTTT
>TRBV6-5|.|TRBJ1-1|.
CASSYNPQGSLAFF
TGTGCCAGCAGTTACAATCCCCAGGGCAGTTTAGCTTTCTTT
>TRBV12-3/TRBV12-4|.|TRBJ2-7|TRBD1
CASRDRGGYEQYF
TGTGCCAGCAGGGACAGGGGTGGTTACGAGCAGTACTTC
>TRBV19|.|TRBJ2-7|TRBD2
CASSITSGSYEQYF
TGTGCCAGTAGTATAACTAGCGGCTCCTACGAGCAGTACTTC
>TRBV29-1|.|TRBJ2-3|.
CSVEGARPNTDTQYF
TGCAGCGTTGAAGGAGCTAGACCCAACACAGATACGCAGTATTTT
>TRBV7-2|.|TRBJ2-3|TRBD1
CASSYRGTGAFTDTQYF
TGTGCCAGCAGCTACCGCGGGACAGGGGCTTTCACAGATACGCAGTATTTT
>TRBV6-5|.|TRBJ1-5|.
CASRRTAAGPQHF
TGTGCCAGCAGGCGGACTGCCGCTGGGCCCCAGCATTTT
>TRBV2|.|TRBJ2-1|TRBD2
CASSERVLAGYEQFF
TGTGCCAGCAGTGAAAGGGTACTAGCGGGATATGAGCAGTTCTTC
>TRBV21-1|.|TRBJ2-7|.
CASSKVVAGPYEQYF
TGTGCCAGCAGCAAAGTAGTAGCGGGCCCCTACGAGCAGTACTTC
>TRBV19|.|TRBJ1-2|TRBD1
CASSSLDRGHGYTF
TGTGCCAGTAGTTCCCTCGACAGGGGGCATGGCTACACCTTC
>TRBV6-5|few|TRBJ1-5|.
CASSFSSLRNQPQHF
TGTGCCAGCAGTTTTTCGAGTTTGAGAAATCAGCCCCAGCATTTT
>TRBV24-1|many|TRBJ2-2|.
CATLSGTGELFF
TGTGCCACCCTCAGCGGCACCGGGGAGCTGTTTTTT
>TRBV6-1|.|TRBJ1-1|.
CASSERMGLNTEAFF
TGTGCCAGCAGTGAAAGGATGGGACTTAACACTGAAGCTTTCTTT
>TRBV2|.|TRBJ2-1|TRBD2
CARQRLAGVAYNEQFF
TGTGCCAGACAACGACTAGCGGGAGTAGCCTACAATGAGCAGTTCTTC
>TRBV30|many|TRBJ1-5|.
CAWNRVGNQPQHF
TGTGCCTGGAACAGGGTTGGCAATCAGCCCCAGCATTTT
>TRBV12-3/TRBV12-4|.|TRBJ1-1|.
CASSQGPEAFF
TGTGCCAGCAGCCAGGGCCCTGAAGCTTTCTTT
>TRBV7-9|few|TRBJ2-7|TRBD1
CASSFGQGPIYEQYF
TGTGCCAGCAGCTTTGGACAGGGGCCCATCTACGAGCAGTACTTC
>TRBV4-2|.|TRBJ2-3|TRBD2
CASSQEAGLAGGGDTQYF
TGTGCCAGCAGCCAAGAGGCCGGCCTAGCGGGAGGGGGAGATACGCAGTATTTT
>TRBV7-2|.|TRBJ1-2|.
CASSSRFGYTF
TGTGCCAGCAGCTCTCGGTTTGGCTACACCTTC
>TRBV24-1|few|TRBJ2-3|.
CATSDPGQSTDTQYF
TGTGCCACCAGTGATCCCGGACAGAGCACAGATACGCAGTATTTT
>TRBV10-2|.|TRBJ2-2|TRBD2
CASSGLAGILGELFF
TGCGCCAGCAGCGGACTAGCGGGAATCCTAGGGGAGCTGTTTTTT
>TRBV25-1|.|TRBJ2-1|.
CASSASGVGYNEQFF
TGTGCCAGCAGTGCCTCGGGAGTGGGTTACAATGAGCAGTTCTTC
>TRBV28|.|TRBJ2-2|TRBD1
CASRGTGRETGELFF
TGTGCCAGCAGGGGGACAGGGCGTGAGACCGGGGAGCTGTTTTTT
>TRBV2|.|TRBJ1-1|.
CASSEMGGRTEAFF
TGTGCCAGCAGTGAAATGGGGGGAAGGACTGAAGCTTTCTTT
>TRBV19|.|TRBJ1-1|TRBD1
CASSGQGQNEAFF
TGTGCCAGTAGCGGACAGGGCCAAAATGAAGCTTTCTTT
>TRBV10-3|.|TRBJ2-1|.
CAISEIGGEQFF
TGTGCCATCAGTGAGATTGGGGGGGAGCAGTTCTTC
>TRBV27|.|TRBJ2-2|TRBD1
CASRDGQGRTGELFF
TGTGCCAGCAGAGACGGACAGGGAAGAACCGGGGAGCTGTTTTTT
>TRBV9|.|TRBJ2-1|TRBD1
CASSEGSRGNEQFF
TGTGCCAGCAGCGAGGGGAGCAGGGGGAATGAGCAGTTCTTC
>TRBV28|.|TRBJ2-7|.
CASSTGTPRYEQYF
TGTGCCAGCAGCACCGGGACACCCAGATACGAGCAGTACTTC
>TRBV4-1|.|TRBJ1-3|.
CASSSPGNSGNTIYF
TGCGCCAGCAGCTCACCAGGGAACTCTGGAAACACCATATATTTT
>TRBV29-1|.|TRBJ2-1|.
CSVVGVEQFF
TGCAGCGTTGTGGGAGTTGAGCAGTTCTTC
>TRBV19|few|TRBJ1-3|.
CASNQGFSGNTIYF
TGTGCCAGTAATCAGGGTTTCTCTGGAAACACCATATATTTT
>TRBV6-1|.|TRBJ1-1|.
CASSEGNKNTEAFF
TGTGCCAGCAGTGAAGGAAACAAGAACACTGAAGCTTTCTTT
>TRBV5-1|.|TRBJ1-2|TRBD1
CASSSGDSSTYGYTF
TGCGCCAGCAGCTCCGGGGACAGTTCTACCTATGGCTACACCTTC
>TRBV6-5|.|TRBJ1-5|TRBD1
CASSPGQGDNQPQHF
TGTGCCAGCAGTCCGGGACAGGGAGATAATCAGCCCCAGCATTTT
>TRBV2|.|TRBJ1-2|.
CASSENRFGYTF
TGTGCCAGCAGTGAGAACAGGTTCGGCTACACCTTC
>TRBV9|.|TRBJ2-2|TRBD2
CASSVSPSGIPGELFF
TGTGCCAGCAGCGTCTCTCCTAGCGGGATCCCCGGGGAGCTGTTTTTT
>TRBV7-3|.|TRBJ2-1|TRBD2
CASSPEGLPTYNEQFF
TGTGCCAGCAGCCCCGAGGGACTACCCACCTACAATGAGCAGTTCTTC